The rows below give T cell receptor beta chains drawn from one sample of a study of T cell responses to AZD1222 COVID-19 vaccine. Sequencing was performed with immunoSEQ multiplex PCR; in TCRdb, only in-frame clones are kept and a portion is missing. The sample lists roughly 120,000 clones; 85% to 95% were seen once. Material: peripheral blood, obtained on day 0 of AZD1222 vaccination. These receptors were collected from an adult in good health. CDR3s include the opening cysteine and the closing phenylalanine or tryptophan. Each record gives: D gene, J gene, clone size, V gene, CDR3 protein, CDR3 DNA. D genes are given only for firm matches. The listing skips clone size in some rows; elsewhere it reads once, few, many or a size class.

D gene: TRBD1
J gene: TRBJ1-2
clone size: NA
V gene: TRBV5-6
CDR3 protein: CASSSGTGGGGYTF
CDR3 DNA: TGTGCCAGCAGCTCCGGGACAGGGGGCGGTGGCTACACCTTC

D gene: NA
J gene: TRBJ1-6
clone size: NA
V gene: TRBV6-2/TRBV6-3
CDR3 protein: CASSYYNNSPLHF
CDR3 DNA: TGTGCCAGCAGTTACTATAATAATTCACCCCTCCACTTT

D gene: NA
J gene: TRBJ1-6
clone size: few
V gene: TRBV5-4
CDR3 protein: CASSPGESGNSPLHF
CDR3 DNA: TGTGCCAGCAGCCCCGGGGAAAGTGGTAATTCACCCCTCCACTTT

D gene: NA
J gene: TRBJ2-3
clone size: NA
V gene: TRBV5-1
CDR3 protein: CASSLRGPGADTQYF
CDR3 DNA: TGCGCCAGCAGCTTGCGGGGGCCAGGAGCAGATACGCAGTATTTT

D gene: TRBD2
J gene: TRBJ2-2
clone size: NA
V gene: TRBV5-1
CDR3 protein: CASSLQGLAGFPPGELFF
CDR3 DNA: TGCGCCAGCAGCTTACAAGGACTAGCGGGGTTCCCCCCCGGGGAGCTGTTTTTT

D gene: NA
J gene: TRBJ1-6
clone size: NA
V gene: TRBV2
CDR3 protein: CASSGGGVLNSPLHF
CDR3 DNA: TGTGCCAGCAGTGGAGGTGGGGTACTTAATTCACCCCTCCACTTT

D gene: NA
J gene: TRBJ2-7
clone size: NA
V gene: TRBV9
CDR3 protein: CASSAGRLGGTSSYEQYF
CDR3 DNA: TGTGCCAGCAGCGCGGGCAGGCTGGGAGGCACGAGCTCCTACGAGCAGTACTTC

D gene: NA
J gene: TRBJ2-2
clone size: NA
V gene: TRBV6-2/TRBV6-3
CDR3 protein: CASSPGSSLYLANTGELFF
CDR3 DNA: TGTGCCAGCAGCCCCGGGTCCAGCTTATACCTCGCGAACACCGGGGAGCTGTTTTTT

D gene: TRBD2
J gene: TRBJ2-2
clone size: NA
V gene: TRBV6-5
CDR3 protein: CASRIAGGSTGELFF
CDR3 DNA: TGTGCCAGCAGGATAGCGGGGGGGAGCACCGGGGAGCTGTTTTTT

D gene: TRBD1
J gene: TRBJ1-2
clone size: NA
V gene: TRBV9
CDR3 protein: CASSVTSGTDYGYTF
CDR3 DNA: TGTGCCAGCAGCGTAACCTCCGGGACAGACTATGGCTACACCTTC

D gene: TRBD1
J gene: TRBJ2-2
clone size: NA
V gene: TRBV5-8
CDR3 protein: CASSSSGTGRFPGELFF
CDR3 DNA: TGTGCCAGCAGCTCTTCGGGGACAGGGAGATTTCCCGGGGAGCTGTTTTTT

D gene: NA
J gene: TRBJ2-1
clone size: few
V gene: TRBV6-1
CDR3 protein: CASSERGTYYNEQFF
CDR3 DNA: TGTGCCAGCAGTGAAAGGGGGACCTACTACAATGAGCAGTTCTTC

D gene: TRBD2
J gene: TRBJ2-2
clone size: few
V gene: TRBV7-9
CDR3 protein: CASRPKGTSGGTGELFF
CDR3 DNA: TGTGCCAGCAGACCTAAAGGGACTAGCGGGGGAACCGGGGAGCTGTTTTTT

D gene: TRBD2
J gene: TRBJ2-1
clone size: once
V gene: TRBV7-3
CDR3 protein: CASSPRLAGGEQFF
CDR3 DNA: TGTGCCAGCAGCCCTCGACTAGCGGGGGGTGAGCAGTTCTTC

D gene: TRBD1
J gene: TRBJ1-1
clone size: NA
V gene: TRBV30
CDR3 protein: CAWSITGVTEAFF
CDR3 DNA: TGTGCCTGGAGTATAACAGGGGTGACTGAAGCTTTCTTT

D gene: NA
J gene: TRBJ1-2
clone size: few
V gene: TRBV2
CDR3 protein: CARGQEYGYTF
CDR3 DNA: TGTGCCAGGGGACAAGAATATGGCTACACCTTC

D gene: TRBD1
J gene: TRBJ1-1
clone size: NA
V gene: TRBV3-1/TRBV3-2
CDR3 protein: CASSQEDRGHLNTEAFF
CDR3 DNA: TGTGCCAGCAGCCAAGAGGACAGGGGTCACCTGAACACTGAAGCTTTCTTT